Following are 20 T cell receptor beta chains from one sample sequenced in a study of cytomegalovirus exposure and HLA in healthy donors. The PCR used 60 Vbeta and 13 Jbeta primers. Using immunoSEQ multiplex PCR, the repertoire was profiled, and TCRdb retains in-frame clones only, with some absent. The top ten clones hold roughly 7.2% of a sample with approximately 130,000 clones, about 9.1% of them seen once. Sequencing input: PBMCs. The source is a woman aged 40 to 50 in good health and CMV-seropositive.

This clone was seen a handful of times. The chain joins TRBV10-3 to TRBJ1-2, with 8 nucleotides matching TRBD1. V lost 5 bases, J lost 0 bases, and 11 bases stayed unmatched. This CDR3 is 17 amino acids long. The germline gives CDR1 ENHRY, CDR2 SYGVKD. The CDR3 loop is CAISFGQGAGANYGYTF. In DNA form, the CDR3 reads TGTGCCATCAGTTTCGGGCAGGGGGCCGGAGCTAACTATGGCTACACCTTC.

This chain links TRBV5-4 with TRBJ1-1, with D tentatively TRBD1 (6 bases). Trimming removed 2 bases from V and 8 bases from J, with 16 bases in between. The CDR3 loop spans 14 amino acids. CDR1 and CDR2 from the germline V gene are SGHNT and YYREEE (reference sequence). The CDR3 region is CASSLFKGRGEAFF. The CDR3 DNA is TGTGCCAGCAGCTTATTTAAGGGCAGGGGCGAAGCTTTCTTT.

This clone was counted between two and nine times. Other DNA sequences of this sample code for an identical CDR3. V and J are TRBV2 and TRBJ1-1; D is unclear. Per germline, CDR1 SNHLY and CDR2 FYNNEI. With 8 bases removed from V and 7 bases from J, the gap between germline ends came to 8 bases. The CDR3 has 10 amino acids. CDR3 sequence: CASLGGEAFF. In DNA form, the CDR3 reads TGTGCCAGCCTTGGCGGTGAAGCTTTCTTT.

The V gene is TRBV29-1, the J gene TRBJ1-2; 8 positions agree with TRBD1. The ends lost 5 bases at V and 3 bases at J; junction bases unmatched: 2. Looked up from germline, CDR1 is SQVTM and CDR2 is ANQGSEA. This CDR3 is built from 12 residues. The CDR3 DNA follows: TGCAGCGTTCTGACAGGGGACTATGGCTACACCTTC. This translates into CSVLTGDYGYTF.

The table lists this clone with a few counts. The gene calls are TRBV5-4 and TRBJ2-2, with 13 nucleotides matching TRBD2. This CDR3 spans 15 amino acids. Germline lookup yields CDR1 SGHNT and CDR2 YYREEE (reference sequence). V trimming: 5 bases; J trimming: 6 bases; junction bases outside the gene matches: 4. The CDR3: CASSLTSGGSGELFF. The CDR3 nucleotides are TGTGCCAGCAGTCTGACTAGCGGGGGGTCCGGGGAGCTGTTTTTT.

J is TRBJ1-1 and V is TRBV5-1; 10 nucleotides align to TRBD1. The trim removed 4 bases at V and 5 bases at J, leaving 8 bases unmatched. There are 15 residues in the CDR3. Per the germline V gene, CDR1 is SGHRS and CDR2 is YFSETQ. The CDR3 protein is CASSGGTGVGTEAFF. The CDR3 region has the DNA TGCGCCAGCAGCGGAGGGACAGGGGTTGGGACTGAAGCTTTCTTT.

This clone came up a few times. The gene calls are TRBV19 and TRBJ2-7; the D gene is possibly TRBD1 (6 bases). Germline loops: CDR1 LNHDA, CDR2 SQIVND (reference sequence). The CDR3 totals 14 residues. The ends were cut back, 1 base at V and 3 bases at J, with 10 bases in the middle. The CDR3 loop is CASSIVGAGYEQYF. In DNA form, the CDR3 reads TGTGCCAGTAGTATAGTGGGGGCTGGCTACGAGCAGTACTTC.

The chain carries TRBV9 and TRBJ2-5; 9 positions agree with TRBD2. V shed 2 bases, J shed 4 bases, and the junction held 9 bases outside the gene matches. Germline CDR1 is SGDLS and CDR2 is YYNGEE. The CDR3 consists of 16 residues. Written as DNA, the CDR3 is TGTGCCAGCAGCGTTTTCCCGGCTAGCGGGGTAGAGACCCAGTACTTC. Its translation: CASSVFPASGVETQYF.

The chain links TRBV11-2 to TRBJ1-2; TRBD1 matches at 7 bases. The CDR3 runs to 16 residues. Unmatched junction bases numbered 13, after V lost 5 bases and J lost 4 bases. Looked up from germline, CDR1 is SGHAT and CDR2 is FQNNGV. This CDR3 is CASSPGDSSAAYGYTF. CDR3 nucleotides: TGTGCCAGCAGCCCAGGGGACAGTTCTGCAGCCTATGGCTACACCTTC.

Here the CDR3 reads CASSLLAGLRDEQYF. The CDR3, as DNA: TGCGCCAGCAGCTTGCTAGCGGGGCTTCGGGACGAGCAGTACTTC. V usage is TRBV5-1 and J usage is TRBJ2-7; 9 bases match TRBD2. The CDR3 is 15 amino acids. Trimming took 1 base from V and 5 from J; bases not matched to a gene: 7. Germline-derived CDR1 and CDR2 are SGHRS and YFSETQ.

The V gene is TRBV7-7, the J gene TRBJ1-1, with D maybe TRBD1 (5 bases). CDR1 and CDR2 from the germline V gene are SSHAT and FNYEAQ (reference sequence). The V end lost 7 bases, the J end lost 8 bases, and 17 bases lay between the germline ends. This CDR3 contains 13 residues. CDR3 loop: CASTSVGAGEAFF. In DNA, the CDR3 is TGTGCCAGCACCTCCGTAGGGGCAGGGGAAGCTTTCTTT.

There are a few counts of this clone. V and J are TRBV7-2 and TRBJ2-7; 8 bases are a match to TRBD2. J was trimmed by 3 bases and V by 0 bases; bases with no gene match: 4. The CDR3 spans 15 residues. Germline V gives CDR1 SGHTA, CDR2 FQGNSA. The CDR3 reads CASSLAGLDDYEQYF. The DNA for the CDR3 is TGTGCCAGCAGCTTAGCGGGACTAGATGACTACGAGCAGTACTTC.

The V and J genes are TRBV6-6 and TRBJ1-5, with 9 bases matching TRBD1. This CDR3 has 15 amino acids. CDR1 and CDR2 (germline): MNHNY, SVGAGI (reference sequence). The V segment lost 5 bases and the J segment 5 bases; nucleotides outside the gene matches: 7. The CDR3 spells CASSGDREGYQPQHF. The CDR3 nucleotides are TGTGCCAGCAGTGGGGACAGGGAGGGCTATCAGCCCCAGCATTTT.

V is TRBV4-3 and J is TRBJ2-2; 7 bases are a match to TRBD2. Trimming cost V 1 base and J 5 bases; bases outside gene matches: 7. Per the germline V gene, CDR1 is LGHNA and CDR2 is YSLEER. The length of the CDR3 is 16 residues. The chain's CDR3 is CASSQGGGAGTGELFF. The CDR3 DNA is TGCGCCAGCAGCCAAGGGGGAGGGGCAGGGACCGGGGAGCTGTTTTTT.

This clone was counted only a few times. This chain joins TRBV5-1 and TRBJ2-1; 12 positions agree with TRBD1. Germline loops: CDR1 SGHRS, CDR2 YFSETQ. This CDR3 spans 18 amino acids. The V gene end was trimmed by 4 bases and the J gene end by 0 bases; junction bases not matched to a gene: 8. CDR3 DNA: TGCGCCAGCAGCCCCCGGGACAGGGGGCGAGGCTCCTACAATGAGCAGTTCTTC. It encodes CASSPRDRGRGSYNEQFF.

J is TRBJ1-2 and V is TRBV2; possible D gene TRBD1, 5 bases. The CDR3 covers 13 residues. Per the germline V gene, CDR1 is SNHLY and CDR2 is FYNNEI. The germline V and J ends were trimmed by 6 bases and 8 bases, with 16 bases remaining between them. This CDR3 reads CASSYDSSEGYTF. Written as DNA, the CDR3 is TGTGCCAGCAGCTATGACAGTTCGGAGGGCTACACCTTC.

In regard to this clone: Additional DNA sequences in this sample encode the identical CDR3. The chain has TRBV5-4 and TRBJ1-1; 11 nucleotides agree with TRBD1. The V and J ends lost 4 bases and 1 base, in that order; junction bases with no gene match: 3. The germline gives CDR1 SGHNT, CDR2 YYREEE (reference sequence). CDR3 size: 15 residues. DNA for the CDR3: TGTGCCAGCAGCGGACAGGGGGCACAGAACACTGAAGCTTTCTTT. Its protein product is CASSGQGAQNTEAFF.

J is TRBJ2-1 and V is TRBV5-1; 9 bases fit TRBD1. V lost 0 bases, J lost 6 bases, and 7 bases stayed unmatched. Germline V gives CDR1 SGHRS, CDR2 YFSETQ. This CDR3 contains 16 residues. The CDR3 sequence: CASSLEGQGISNEQFF. CDR3 DNA: TGCGCCAGCAGCTTGGAAGGACAGGGGATCTCCAATGAGCAGTTCTTC. The whole variable domain, remainder taken from reference TRBV5-1 and TRBJ2-1, is KAGVTQTPRYLIKTRGQQVTLSCSPISGHRSVSWYQQTPGQGLQFLFEYFSETQRNKGNFPGRFSGRQFSNSRSEMNVSTLELGDSALYLCASSLEGQGISNEQFFGPGTRLTVL.

This clone occurred a few times. The rearrangement joins TRBV9 to TRBJ2-5; TRBD2 matches at 8 bases. The CDR3 length is 14 residues. Germline lookup yields CDR1 SGDLS and CDR2 YYNGEE. V trimming: 1 base; J trimming: 5 bases; junction bases outside the gene matches: 4. The CDR3 nucleotides read TGTGCCAGCAGCGTATTTGCTAGCGGGGAGACCCAGTACTTC. Its protein product is CASSVFASGETQYF.

This clone has more than one count but fewer than ten. The chain combines TRBV9 with TRBJ2-7; 9 bases are shared with TRBD1. With 5 bases clipped from V and 1 base from J, the junction kept 7 bases outside the gene matches. The CDR3 spans 15 residues. Germline CDR1 is SGDLS and CDR2 is YYNGEE. The CDR3 loop is CASSSGTGWSYEQYF. In nucleotides, the CDR3 is TGTGCCAGCAGTTCCGGGACAGGGTGGTCCTACGAGCAGTACTTC.